A single sample is the source of the 10 T cell receptor beta chains below, sequenced in a study of OX40 agonist ivuxolimab in advanced cancers. Sequenced by immunoSEQ multiplex PCR; TCRdb stores in-frame clones only, minus some. The table records some 41,000 clones, more than 85% of them present only once. This specimen consisted of CD4+ or CD8+ T cells sorted from blood, obtained in a trial of the OX40 agonist ivuxolimab. The receptors come from an adult with an advanced solid tumor such as melanoma, head and neck, liver or kidney cancer.

In this sample, this clone turned up a few times. The CDR3 is CASTTGSALNEQYF. The CDR3 bases are TGTGCCAGCACGACAGGGAGTGCCCTAAACGAGCAGTACTTC. This chain uses TRBV6-1 with TRBJ2-7, with 7 bases that match TRBD1. The CDR3 is 14 amino acids. Germline CDR1 and CDR2: MNHNS and SASEGT. With V trimmed by 7 bases and J by 5 bases, 11 bases remained unmatched.

The rearrangement uses TRBV25-1 and TRBJ2-2; D might be TRBD1 or TRBD2, each matching 5 bases. Germline CDR1 is MGHDK and CDR2 is SYGVNS. Trimming removed 3 bases from V and 5 bases from J, with 16 bases in between. This CDR3 is built from 16 residues. The CDR3 nucleotides read TGTGCCAGCAGTGAGGCAACCGGGACCGCAACCGGGGAGCTGTTTTTT. It codes for CASSEATGTATGELFF.

This clone came up once. The chain couples TRBV15 to TRBJ2-5; D call uncertain. CDR1 and CDR2 from the germline V gene are LNHNV and YYDKDF (reference sequence). The CDR3 is 12 residues long. Trimming cost V 2 bases and J 11 bases, with 12 bases left between them. This CDR3 reads CATSRFNGEQYF. For the CDR3, the DNA is TGTGCCACCAGCAGATTCAACGGAGAGCAGTACTTC.

The chain couples TRBV5-1 to TRBJ2-5; 7 bases are shared with TRBD2. The CDR3 runs 15 residues. CDR1 SGHRS and CDR2 YFSETQ come from the germline V gene. The J segment lost 2 bases and the V segment lost 4 bases, leaving 8 bases of the junction unmatched. In nucleotides, the CDR3 is TGCGCCAGCAGCCCTTCAGTGGGGGGGCAAGAGACCCAGTACTTC. It is translated as CASSPSVGGQETQYF.

The chain has TRBV27 and TRBJ2-1, with a weak D call TRBD1 (6 bases). V was cut by 4 bases and J by 5 bases, with 12 bases left in between. Germline V gene lookup returns CDR1 MNHEY and CDR2 SMNVEV (reference sequence). The CDR3 is made up of 14 amino acids. The CDR3 DNA is TGTGCCAGCAGTTCGGGCAGGGGTGACAATGAGCAGTTCTTC. Translating it yields CASSSGRGDNEQFF.

The rearrangement joins TRBV29-1 to TRBJ2-7; D is ambiguous. The CDR3 has 12 residues. Trimming stripped 4 bases from V and 3 bases from J, with 10 bases between. In germline, CDR1 is SQVTM, CDR2 ANQGSEA. The CDR3 coding sequence is TGCAGCGTTGTCCGTGGCGGCTACGAGCAGTACTTC. This translates into CSVVRGGYEQYF.

The CDR3 nucleotides are TGTGCCAGCCACCTTGGGGGGGGGCAATCAGAGACCCAGTACTTC. Its protein product is CASHLGGGQSETQYF. The chain is built from TRBV2 and TRBJ2-5; possibly TRBD2 for D (7 bases). The length of the CDR3 is 15 residues. CDR1 is SNHLY, CDR2 FYNNEI, per germline. V was trimmed by 8 bases and J by 4 bases, leaving 20 bases between them.

The genes are TRBV6-1 and TRBJ1-5, with 8 bases fitting TRBD1. The V segment lost 4 bases and the J segment 4 bases; nucleotides outside the gene matches: 6. CDR1 and CDR2 from the germline V gene are MNHNS and SASEGT. The CDR3 is 15 amino acids. The CDR3 nucleotides are TGTGCCAGCAGTGCTTCCGGGACAGGTAATCAGCCCCAGCATTTT. Protein sequence: CASSASGTGNQPQHF.

The gene calls are TRBV18 and TRBJ2-1; possible D gene TRBD1, 5 bases. Germline CDR1 reads KGHSH; CDR2 reads LQKENI. CDR3 size: 15 residues. The V end was cut by 5 bases, the J end by 2 bases, with 13 bases between. CDR3 region: CASSKAREAYNEQFF. In nucleotides, the CDR3 is TGTGCCAGCTCAAAGGCCAGGGAAGCCTACAATGAGCAGTTCTTC.

This clone has just one count. The V call is TRBV5-6, the J call TRBJ1-2; D is perhaps TRBD1 (6 bases). The length of the CDR3 is 13 residues. Trimming pared 6 bases from V and 8 bases from J, leaving 17 bases between. Germline CDR1 is SGHDT and CDR2 is YYEEEE. DNA for the CDR3: TGTGCCAGCACCGTCTTTACAGGGAAGGGCTACACCTTC. Translation: CASTVFTGKGYTF.